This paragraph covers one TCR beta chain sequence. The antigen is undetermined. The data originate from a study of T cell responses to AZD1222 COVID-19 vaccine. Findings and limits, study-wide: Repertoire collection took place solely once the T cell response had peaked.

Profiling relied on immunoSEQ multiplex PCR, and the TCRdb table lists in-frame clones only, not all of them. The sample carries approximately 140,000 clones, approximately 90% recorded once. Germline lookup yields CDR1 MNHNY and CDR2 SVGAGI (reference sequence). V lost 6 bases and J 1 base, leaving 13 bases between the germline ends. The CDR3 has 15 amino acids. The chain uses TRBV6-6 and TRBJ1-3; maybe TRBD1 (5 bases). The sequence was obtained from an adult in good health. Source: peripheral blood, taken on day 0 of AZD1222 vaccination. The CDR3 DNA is TGTGCCAGCAGGGCTTCGGGGGGGTCTGGAAACACCATATATTTT. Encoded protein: CASRASGGSGNTIYF.